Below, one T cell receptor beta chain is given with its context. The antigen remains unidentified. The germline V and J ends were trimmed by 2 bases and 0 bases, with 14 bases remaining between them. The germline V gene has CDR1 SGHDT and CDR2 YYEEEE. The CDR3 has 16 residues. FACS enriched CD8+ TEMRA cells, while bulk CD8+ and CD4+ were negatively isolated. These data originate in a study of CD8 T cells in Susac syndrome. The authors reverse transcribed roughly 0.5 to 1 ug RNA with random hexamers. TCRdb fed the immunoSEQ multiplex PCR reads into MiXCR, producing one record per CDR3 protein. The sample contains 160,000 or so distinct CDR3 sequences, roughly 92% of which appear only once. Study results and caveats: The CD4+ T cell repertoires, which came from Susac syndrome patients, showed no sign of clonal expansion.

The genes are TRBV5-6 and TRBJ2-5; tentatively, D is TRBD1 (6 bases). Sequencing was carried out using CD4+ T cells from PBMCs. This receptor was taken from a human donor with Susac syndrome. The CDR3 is CASSLNLHRDQETQYF. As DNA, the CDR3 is TGTGCCAGCAGCTTAAACTTACACAGGGACCAAGAGACCCAGTACTTC.